One and the same sample provided the 23 T cell receptor beta chains below, sequenced in a study of cytomegalovirus exposure and HLA in healthy donors. The PCR employed 60 Vbeta primers together with 13 Jbeta primers. Using immunoSEQ multiplex PCR, the repertoire was profiled, and TCRdb retains in-frame clones only, with some absent. The table records 100,000 or so clones, 75% of them present only once. The specimen sequenced was PBMCs. Every receptor here comes from a man aged 50 or older in good health and CMV-seronegative.

The V gene is TRBV11-2, the J gene TRBJ2-1, with TRBD1 matching 9 bases. The J segment lost 3 bases and the V segment lost 4 bases, leaving 7 bases of the junction unmatched. CDR3 length: 16 amino acids. Looked up from germline, CDR1 is SGHAT and CDR2 is FQNNGV. CDR3 in amino acids: CASSSSPGQGYNEQFF. For the CDR3, the DNA is TGTGCCAGCAGCTCCTCGCCGGGACAGGGCTACAATGAGCAGTTCTTC.

The rearrangement uses TRBV6-5 and TRBJ1-3; D not certain. The CDR3 consists of 14 residues. Germline CDR1 and CDR2: MNHEY and SVGAGI. V was pared by 4 bases and J by 0 bases, with 7 bases between. CDR3 loop: CASSFGRSGNTIYF. CDR3 bases: TGTGCCAGCAGTTTTGGCCGCTCTGGAAACACCATATATTTT.

J is TRBJ2-7 and V is TRBV10-3, with TRBD2 as a possible D gene (7 bases). The germline V gene has CDR1 ENHRY and CDR2 SYGVKD. The V end lost 2 bases, the J end lost 5 bases, and 19 bases lay between the germline ends. This CDR3 comprises 16 residues. This chain's CDR3 is CAISEGGGALLNEQYF. Written as DNA, the CDR3 is TGTGCCATCAGTGAGGGAGGGGGGGCCCTTTTGAACGAGCAGTACTTC.

The chain is built from TRBV9 and TRBJ2-3, with 13 bases that match TRBD2. The V segment lost 2 bases and the J segment 3 bases; nucleotides outside the gene matches: 3. In germline, CDR1 is SGDLS, CDR2 YYNGEE. This CDR3 is built from 16 residues. For the CDR3, the DNA is TGTGCCAGCAGCGTGAGGACTAGCGGGAGTACAGATACGCAGTATTTT. Protein product: CASSVRTSGSTDTQYF.

This clone came up once. The rearrangement links TRBV7-9 to TRBJ2-5; 10 bases agree with TRBD1. The J segment lost 4 bases and the V segment lost 2 bases, leaving 7 bases of the junction unmatched. Germline V gives CDR1 SEHNR, CDR2 FQNEAQ (reference sequence). The CDR3 has 16 amino acids. CDR3 region: CASSLPPTGGVETQYF. The CDR3 DNA reads TGTGCCAGCAGCTTACCGCCGACAGGGGGCGTAGAGACCCAGTACTTC.

This sequence joins TRBV5-1 and TRBJ1-4; 8 bases map to TRBD1. The CDR3 contains 14 residues. Per the germline V gene, CDR1 is SGHRS and CDR2 is YFSETQ. With 4 bases clipped from V and 8 bases from J, the junction kept 7 bases outside the gene matches. Here the CDR3 reads CASSVTGAGEKLFF. DNA for the CDR3: TGCGCCAGCAGCGTGACAGGGGCCGGGGAAAAACTGTTTTTT. Full variable domain (outside the CDR3, taken from reference TRBV5-1 and TRBJ1-4): KAGVTQTPRYLIKTRGQQVTLSCSPISGHRSVSWYQQTPGQGLQFLFEYFSETQRNKGNFPGRFSGRQFSNSRSEMNVSTLELGDSALYLCASSVTGAGEKLFFGSGTQLSVL.

The chain uses TRBV28 and TRBJ2-7; D gene unclear. From germline, CDR1 is MDHEN and CDR2 SYDVKM. Trimming took 6 bases from V and 5 from J, leaving 5 bases between them. There are 10 residues in the CDR3. In DNA form, the CDR3 reads TGTGCCAGCAGCCAAAACGAGCAGTACTTC. Protein: CASSQNEQYF.

V is TRBV4-2 and J is TRBJ1-3; 9 nucleotides agree with TRBD1. Trimming cost V 4 bases and J 0 bases; bases outside gene matches: 4. Germline V gene sequence: CDR1 LGHNA, CDR2 YNFKEQ. CDR3 size: 16 residues. DNA for the CDR3: TGTGCCAGCAGCCCAATGGACAGGGGCTCTGGAAACACCATATATTTT. Amino acid sequence: CASSPMDRGSGNTIYF.

The chain has TRBV30 and TRBJ2-5; D may be TRBD1 (7 bases). The DNA end is a closer match to TRBJ2-7, so the J assignment may be wrong. CDR1 and CDR2 (germline): GTSNPN, SVGIG (reference sequence). CDR3 length: 12 amino acids. CDR3 coding DNA: TGTGCCTACGCAGGGGGGTCGAACGAGCAGTACTTC. It translates to CAYAGGSNEQYF.

This clone showed up just a few times. The V call is TRBV7-9, the J call TRBJ2-5; 9 bases are a match to TRBD1. This CDR3 spans 13 amino acids. Germline V gives CDR1 SEHNR, CDR2 FQNEAQ (reference sequence). Trimming at V came to 7 bases and at J to 4 bases, leaving 4 bases not matched to a gene. In DNA, the CDR3 is TGTGCCAGCAAACGGACAGGGGTAGAGACCCAGTACTTC. Its protein product is CASKRTGVETQYF.

This chain's CDR3 is CASSRDRGGEKLFF. The CDR3 DNA reads TGTGCCAGCAGCCGGGACAGGGGTGGGGAAAAACTGTTTTTT. This chain joins TRBV5-5 and TRBJ1-4; 10 bases fit TRBD1. CDR3 size: 14 residues. From germline, CDR1 is SGHKS and CDR2 YYEKEE (reference sequence). Trimming removed 4 bases from V and 8 bases from J; junction bases left unmatched: 5.

The sample holds a few counts of this clone. The chain is built from TRBV10-3 and TRBJ2-2, with D tentatively TRBD1 (5 bases). Trimming took off 7 bases at V and 0 bases at J, with 12 bases between the two ends. The CDR3 has 15 amino acids. Germline lookup yields CDR1 ENHRY and CDR2 SYGVKD. This CDR3 is CAITAETANTGELFF. The CDR3 nucleotides are TGTGCCATCACCGCCGAGACAGCGAACACCGGGGAGCTGTTTTTT.

The V call is TRBV19, the J call TRBJ2-3, with 14 positions matching TRBD2. J was trimmed by 3 bases and V by 5 bases; bases with no gene match: 4. This CDR3 region has 16 residues. CDR1 is LNHDA, CDR2 SQIVND, per germline (reference sequence). CDR3 nucleotides: TGTGCCAGTAGTGCCCGACTAGCGGGGGGGACAGATACGCAGTATTTT. This sequence encodes CASSARLAGGTDTQYF.

The chain links TRBV5-1 to TRBJ1-5, with 7 bases fitting TRBD1. Losses at the gene ends were 1 base for V and 2 bases for J; bases not matched to a gene: 0. This CDR3 contains 14 residues. Germline V CDR1 and CDR2: SGHRS, YFSETQ. CDR3 sequence (DNA): TGCGCCAGCAGCTTGACAGGGGGCAATCAGCCCCAGCATTTT. Translated, it gives CASSLTGGNQPQHF.

This clone was recorded once. The gene calls are TRBV5-3 and TRBJ1-1; D gene unclear. TRBV5-3 is reported as an ORF; its role is uncertain. V was cut by 2 bases and J by 11 bases, with 19 bases left in between. This CDR3 is built from 14 residues. The CDR3 spells CARSFKAQPSYAFF. In nucleotides, the CDR3 is TGTGCCAGAAGCTTCAAGGCACAGCCTTCTTACGCTTTCTTT.

The J gene is TRBJ1-1, the V gene TRBV7-8, with no clear D. The CDR3 is made up of 12 amino acids. Germline loops: CDR1 SGHVS, CDR2 FQNEAQ. The V end was cut by 5 bases, the J end by 10 bases, with 14 bases between. CDR3 amino acids: CASSMILRLAFF. CDR3 nucleotide sequence: TGTGCCAGCAGCATGATTTTACGACTAGCTTTCTTT.

The rearrangement joins TRBV4-3 to TRBJ2-1; 7 positions agree with TRBD2. The germline CDR1 and CDR2 sequences are LGHNA and YSLEER. This CDR3 region has 13 residues. V lost 4 bases, J lost 6 bases, and 3 bases stayed unmatched. CDR3: CASSPAGSNEQFF. CDR3 nucleotides: TGCGCCAGCAGCCCAGCGGGAAGCAATGAGCAGTTCTTC.

The rearrangement links TRBV5-1 to TRBJ1-1; TRBD1 aligns across 8 bases. CDR1 and CDR2 (germline): SGHRS, YFSETQ. The CDR3 covers 14 residues. After removal of 4 bases from V and 3 bases from J, the junction contained 5 bases not matched to a gene. CDR3 loop: CASSPAGGYTEAFF. As DNA, the CDR3 is TGCGCCAGCAGCCCGGCAGGGGGCTACACTGAAGCTTTCTTT. The full variable domain, its missing parts supplied by reference TRBV5-1 and TRBJ1-1, is KAGVTQTPRYLIKTRGQQVTLSCSPISGHRSVSWYQQTPGQGLQFLFEYFSETQRNKGNFPGRFSGRQFSNSRSEMNVSTLELGDSALYLCASSPAGGYTEAFFGQGTRLTVV.

The V gene is TRBV11-2, the J gene TRBJ1-6; 7 nucleotides line up with TRBD1. The CDR3 covers 17 residues. The germline V gene has CDR1 SGHAT and CDR2 FQNNGV. V trimming: 5 bases; J trimming: 0 bases; junction bases outside the gene matches: 7. The CDR3 spells CASSRTGDSSYNSPLHF. The CDR3 coding sequence is TGTGCCAGCAGCCGTACAGGGGACAGCTCCTATAATTCACCCCTCCACTTT.

The chain combines TRBV6-6 with TRBJ2-3; a possible D gene is TRBD1 (6 bases). The CDR3 sequence is 14 residues long. The germline CDR1 and CDR2 sequences are MNHNY and SVGAGI (reference sequence). Deletions cut 6 bases from V and 7 bases from J, with 17 bases between. CDR3 protein: CASSLRPGHNTQYF. CDR3 bases: TGTGCCAGCAGCCTACGGCCGGGACACAATACGCAGTATTTT.

This chain uses TRBV13 with TRBJ2-1, with D tentatively TRBD2 (6 bases). Between the trimmed V and J ends, which lost 6 bases and 6 bases, there was a span of 18 bases. The CDR3 has 15 amino acids. Per germline, CDR1 PRHDT and CDR2 FYEKMQ (reference sequence). The CDR3 protein is CASRITLSGGNEQFF. The CDR3 region has the DNA TGTGCCAGCAGGATAACCCTCTCCGGGGGCAATGAGCAGTTCTTC.

The chain combines TRBV7-9 with TRBJ2-4; D not certain. Trimming stripped 3 bases from V and 3 bases from J, with 9 bases between. Per the germline V gene, CDR1 is SEHNR and CDR2 is FQNEAQ (reference sequence). The length of the CDR3 is 14 residues. The CDR3 DNA sequence: TGTGCCAGCAGCTTGGCGGTGGGCAAAAACATTCAGTACTTC. Protein product: CASSLAVGKNIQYF.

The sample holds one count of this clone. This chain joins TRBV6-6 and TRBJ2-2; D might be TRBD1 (5 bases). V shed 4 bases and J shed 5 bases, with 17 bases lying between them. Germline CDR1 reads MNHNY; CDR2 reads SVGAGI (reference sequence). This CDR3 has 16 amino acids. CDR3 nucleotide sequence: TGTGCCAGCAGTTCACCTCAGGGTTATAGAACCGGGGAGCTGTTTTTT. Amino acids: CASSSPQGYRTGELFF.